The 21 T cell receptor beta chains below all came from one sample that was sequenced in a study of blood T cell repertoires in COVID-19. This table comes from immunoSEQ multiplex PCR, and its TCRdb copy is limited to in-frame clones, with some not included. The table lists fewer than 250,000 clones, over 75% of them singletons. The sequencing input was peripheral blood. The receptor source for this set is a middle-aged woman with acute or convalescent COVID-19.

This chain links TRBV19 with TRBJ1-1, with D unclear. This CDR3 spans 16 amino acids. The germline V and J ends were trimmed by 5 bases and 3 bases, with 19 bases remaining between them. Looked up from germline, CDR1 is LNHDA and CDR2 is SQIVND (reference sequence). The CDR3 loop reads CASSLRLPPDYTEAFF. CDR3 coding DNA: TGTGCCAGTAGTCTACGATTACCCCCGGACTACACTGAAGCTTTCTTT. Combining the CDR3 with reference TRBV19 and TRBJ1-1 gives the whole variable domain DGGITQSPKYLFRKEGQNVTLSCEQNLNHDAMYWYRQDPGQGLRLIYYSQIVNDFQKGDIAEGYSVSREKKESFPLTVTSAQKNPTAFYLCASSLRLPPDYTEAFFGQGTRLTVV.

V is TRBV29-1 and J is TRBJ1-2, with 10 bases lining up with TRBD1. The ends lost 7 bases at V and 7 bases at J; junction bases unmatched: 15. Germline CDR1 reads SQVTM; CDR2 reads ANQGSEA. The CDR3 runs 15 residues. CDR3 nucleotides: TGCAGCGCTCCCGTCGGGACAGGGGCTTCGGGTGGCTACACCTTC. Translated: CSAPVGTGASGGYTF. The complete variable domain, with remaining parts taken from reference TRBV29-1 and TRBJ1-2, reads SAVISQKPSRDICQRGTSLTIQCQVDSQVTMMFWYRQQPGQSLTLIATANQGSEATYESGFVIDKFPISRPNLTFSTLTVSNMSPEDSSIYLCSAPVGTGASGGYTFGSGTRLTVV.

The CDR3 DNA reads as TGCGCCAGCAGCAACAGGGTTGGCTACACCTTC. As protein: CASSNRVGYTF. The rearrangement joins TRBV5-1 to TRBJ1-2; the D gene is possibly TRBD1 (6 bases). V was cut by 4 bases and J by 7 bases, with 8 bases left in between. The CDR3 runs to 11 residues. In germline, CDR1 is SGHRS, CDR2 YFSETQ.

CDR3 nucleotides: TGTGCCAGCAGCTCCGGCAGGGGTTCACCCCTCCACTTT. Translation gives CASSSGRGSPLHF. The chain links TRBV5-4 to TRBJ1-6, with a weak D call TRBD1 (6 bases). CDR1 and CDR2 from the germline V gene are SGHNT and YYREEE (reference sequence). The CDR3 sequence is 13 residues long. The V end was cut by 3 bases, the J end by 9 bases, with 10 bases between.

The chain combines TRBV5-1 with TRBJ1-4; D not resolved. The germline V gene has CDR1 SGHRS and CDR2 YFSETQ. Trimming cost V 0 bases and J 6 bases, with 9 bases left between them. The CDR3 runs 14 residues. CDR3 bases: TGCGCCAGCAGCTTGGGCAGGCGCGATGAAAAACTGTTTTTT. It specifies CASSLGRRDEKLFF.

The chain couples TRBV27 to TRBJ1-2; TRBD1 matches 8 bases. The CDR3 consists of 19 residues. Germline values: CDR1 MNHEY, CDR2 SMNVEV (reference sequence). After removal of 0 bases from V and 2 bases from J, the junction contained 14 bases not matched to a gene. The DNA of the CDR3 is TGTGCCAGCAGTTTATCCGCGGCAACGACAGGGGTATTGAACTATGGCTACACCTTC. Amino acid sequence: CASSLSAATTGVLNYGYTF.

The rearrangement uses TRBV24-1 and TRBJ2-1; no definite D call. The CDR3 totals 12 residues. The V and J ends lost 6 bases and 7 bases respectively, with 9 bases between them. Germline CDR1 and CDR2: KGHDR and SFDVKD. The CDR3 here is CATSRLENEQFF. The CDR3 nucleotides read TGTGCCACCAGTCGGCTAGAGAATGAGCAGTTCTTC.

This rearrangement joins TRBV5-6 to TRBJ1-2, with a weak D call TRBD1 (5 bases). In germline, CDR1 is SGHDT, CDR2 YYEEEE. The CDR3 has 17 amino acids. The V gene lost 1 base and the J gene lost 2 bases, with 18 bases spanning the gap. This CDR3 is CASSLRITGPFNYGYTF. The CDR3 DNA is TGTGCCAGCAGCTTGAGGATAACAGGTCCCTTCAACTATGGCTACACCTTC.

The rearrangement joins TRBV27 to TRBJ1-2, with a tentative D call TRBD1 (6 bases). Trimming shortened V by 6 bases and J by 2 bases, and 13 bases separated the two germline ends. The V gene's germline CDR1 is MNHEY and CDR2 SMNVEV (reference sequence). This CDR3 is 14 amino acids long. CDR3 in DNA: TGTGCCAGCAGATTCTCAGACAGGAACTATGGCTACACCTTC. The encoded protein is CASRFSDRNYGYTF.

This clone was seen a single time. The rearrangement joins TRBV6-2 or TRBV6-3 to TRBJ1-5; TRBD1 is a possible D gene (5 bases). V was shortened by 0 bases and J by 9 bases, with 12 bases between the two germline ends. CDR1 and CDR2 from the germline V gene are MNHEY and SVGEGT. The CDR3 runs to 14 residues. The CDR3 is CASSYSGGYLPQHF. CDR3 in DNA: TGTGCCAGCAGTTACTCGGGGGGGTATTTGCCCCAGCATTTT.

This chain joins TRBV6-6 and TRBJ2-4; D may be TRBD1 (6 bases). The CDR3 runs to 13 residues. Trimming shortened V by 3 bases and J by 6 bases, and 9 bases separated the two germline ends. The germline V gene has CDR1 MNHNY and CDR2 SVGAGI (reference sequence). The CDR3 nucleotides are TGTGCCAGCAGTTATCTCAGGGGAAACATTCAGTACTTC. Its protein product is CASSYLRGNIQYF.

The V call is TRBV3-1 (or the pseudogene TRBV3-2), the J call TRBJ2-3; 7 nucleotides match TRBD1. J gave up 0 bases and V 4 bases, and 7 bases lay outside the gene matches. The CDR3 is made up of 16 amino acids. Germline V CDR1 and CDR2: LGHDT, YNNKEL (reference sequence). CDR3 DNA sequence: TGTGCCAGCAGCCCCCCGGGACAGAGAAGCACAGATACGCAGTATTTT. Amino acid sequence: CASSPPGQRSTDTQYF.

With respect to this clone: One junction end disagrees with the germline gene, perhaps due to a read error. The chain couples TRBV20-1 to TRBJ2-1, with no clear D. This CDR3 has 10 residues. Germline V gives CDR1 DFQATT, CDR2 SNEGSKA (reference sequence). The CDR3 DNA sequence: TGCAGTGCGGAGAACAACGAGCAGTTCTTC. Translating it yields CSAENNEQFF.

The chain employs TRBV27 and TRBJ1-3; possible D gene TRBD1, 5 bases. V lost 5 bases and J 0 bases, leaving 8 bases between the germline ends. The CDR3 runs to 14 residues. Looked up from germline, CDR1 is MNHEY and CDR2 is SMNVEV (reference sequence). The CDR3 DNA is TGTGCCAGCAGTCCGACAGCCTCTGGAAACACCATATATTTT. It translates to CASSPTASGNTIYF.

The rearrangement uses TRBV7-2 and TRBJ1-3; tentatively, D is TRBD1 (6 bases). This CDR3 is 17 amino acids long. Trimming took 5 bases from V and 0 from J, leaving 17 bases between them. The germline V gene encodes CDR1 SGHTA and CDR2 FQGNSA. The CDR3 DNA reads TGTGCCAGCAGCATAATACCGGGACACAGCTCTGGAAACACCATATATTTT. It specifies CASSIIPGHSSGNTIYF.

CDR3 nucleotide sequence: TGCGCCAGCAGCTTGGCCGGGGCGGGGGGGACAGATACGCAGTATTTT. This sequence encodes CASSLAGAGGTDTQYF. The V gene is TRBV5-1, the J gene TRBJ2-3, with TRBD2 identical over 9 bases. This CDR3 has 16 residues. Germline V gene data show CDR1 as SGHRS and CDR2 as YFSETQ. V gave up 0 bases and J gave up 3 bases; unmatched junction bases: 5. Complete variable domain (other parts from reference TRBV5-1 and TRBJ2-3): KAGVTQTPRYLIKTRGQQVTLSCSPISGHRSVSWYQQTPGQGLQFLFEYFSETQRNKGNFPGRFSGRQFSNSRSEMNVSTLELGDSALYLCASSLAGAGGTDTQYFGPGTRLTVL.

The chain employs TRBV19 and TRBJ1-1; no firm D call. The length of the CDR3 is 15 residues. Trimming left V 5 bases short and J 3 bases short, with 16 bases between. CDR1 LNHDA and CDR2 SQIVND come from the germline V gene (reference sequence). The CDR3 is CASSPNGNRDTEAFF. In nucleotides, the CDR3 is TGTGCCAGTAGTCCCAACGGGAATAGGGACACTGAAGCTTTCTTT.

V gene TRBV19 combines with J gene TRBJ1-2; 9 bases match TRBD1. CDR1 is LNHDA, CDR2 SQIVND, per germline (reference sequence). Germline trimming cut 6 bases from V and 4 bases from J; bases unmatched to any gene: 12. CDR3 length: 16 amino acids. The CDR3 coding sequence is TGTGCCAGTAGGGCCCTAGGGACAGGGAGCCTCTATGGCTACACCTTC. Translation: CASRALGTGSLYGYTF.

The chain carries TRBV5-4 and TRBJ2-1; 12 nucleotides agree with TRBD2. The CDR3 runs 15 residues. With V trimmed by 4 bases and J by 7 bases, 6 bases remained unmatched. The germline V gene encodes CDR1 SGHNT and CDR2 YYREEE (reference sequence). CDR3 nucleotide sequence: TGTGCCAGCAGCCCCCTAGCGGGGGGGAAAAATGAGCAGTTCTTC. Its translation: CASSPLAGGKNEQFF.

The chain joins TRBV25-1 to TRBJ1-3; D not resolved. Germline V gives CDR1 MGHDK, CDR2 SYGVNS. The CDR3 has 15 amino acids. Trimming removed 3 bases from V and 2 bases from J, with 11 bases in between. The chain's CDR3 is CASSEGSGPGNTIYF. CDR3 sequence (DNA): TGTGCCAGCAGTGAGGGTTCAGGCCCTGGAAACACCATATATTTT.

The CDR3: CASSLEGAYLPNEQFF. CDR3 sequence (DNA): TGTGCCAGCAGCTTAGAGGGAGCCTATCTACCCAATGAGCAGTTCTTC. The rearrangement joins TRBV7-2 to TRBJ2-1; D possibly corresponds to TRBD2 (5 bases). The CDR3 has 16 residues. CDR1 and CDR2 from the germline V gene are SGHTA and FQGNSA. The V and J ends lost 1 base and 6 bases respectively, with 16 bases between them.